This T cell receptor (beta chain) derives from a study of blood T cell repertoires in COVID-19. Whole-study context: Both acute and convalescent COVID-19 samples were obtained from the United States, Italy and Spain. Nucleic acid was either cDNA or gDNA, and it came from T cells, B-cell-depleted T cells, or PBMCs.

As processed by the authors: Amplification from reference gene primers served as the basis for estimated nucleated cell counts. Assay used: immunoSEQ multiplex PCR; TCRdb lists only in-frame clones, some missing. That table furnishes V, J and clone size, whereas the DNA furnished D and trimming. The top ten clones hold 12% of a sample with fewer than 200,000 clones, approximately 80% of them seen once. This CDR3 contains 16 residues. V was clipped by 4 bases and J by 0 bases, with 14 bases between them. Germline loops: CDR1 SNHLY, CDR2 FYNNEI. The chain has TRBV2 and TRBJ2-3; D possibly corresponds to TRBD2 (6 bases). Sequencing input: peripheral blood. The clonotype was recovered from a woman over 75 with COVID-19, enrolled during active disease. CDR3 loop: CASSGLEGPSTDTQYF. CDR3 DNA: TGTGCCAGCAGTGGCCTGGAGGGCCCTAGCACAGATACGCAGTATTTT.